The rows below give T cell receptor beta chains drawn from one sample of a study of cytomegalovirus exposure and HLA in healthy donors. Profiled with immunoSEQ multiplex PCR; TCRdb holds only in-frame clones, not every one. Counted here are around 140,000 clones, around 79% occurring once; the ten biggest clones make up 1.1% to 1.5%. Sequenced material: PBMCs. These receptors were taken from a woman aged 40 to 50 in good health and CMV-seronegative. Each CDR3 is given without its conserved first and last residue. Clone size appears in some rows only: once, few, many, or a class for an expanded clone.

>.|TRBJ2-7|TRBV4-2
ASSPEQY
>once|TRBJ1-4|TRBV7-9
ASSHRTGGIEKLF
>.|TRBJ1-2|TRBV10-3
AIGEGQAYGYT
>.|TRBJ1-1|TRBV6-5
ASSYSINRGGEAF
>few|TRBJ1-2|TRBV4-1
ASSQDRGTSYGYT
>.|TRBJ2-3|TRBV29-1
SVGGSTGDTQY
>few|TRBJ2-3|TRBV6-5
ASSRSTGTDTQY
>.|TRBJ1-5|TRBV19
ASMGQPNQPQH
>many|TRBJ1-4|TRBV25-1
ASSELRTVGEKLF
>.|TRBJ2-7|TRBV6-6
ASNQQGTGYEQY
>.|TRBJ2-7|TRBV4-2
ASSQDRAASYEQY
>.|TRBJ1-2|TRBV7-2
ASSLGQAIT
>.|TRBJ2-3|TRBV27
ASSLGDRVTDTQY
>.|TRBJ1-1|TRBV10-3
AISPQDGSEAF
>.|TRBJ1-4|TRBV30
AWSVKGGGEKLF
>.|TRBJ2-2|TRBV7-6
ASSKIGGGGVTGELF
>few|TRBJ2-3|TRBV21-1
ASSNRRDRTDTQY
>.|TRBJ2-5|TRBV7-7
ASSPGTGVGTQY
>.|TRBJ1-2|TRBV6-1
ASSESHDGYT
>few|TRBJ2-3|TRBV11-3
ASSINTDTQY
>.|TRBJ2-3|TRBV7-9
ASRPGLATDTQY
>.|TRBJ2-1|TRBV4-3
ASSQLAGASYNEQF
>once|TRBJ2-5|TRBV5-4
ASSLGRAGRSKETQY
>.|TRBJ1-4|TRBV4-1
ASSHGQGLSEKLF
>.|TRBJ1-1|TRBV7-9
ASSLQGVGTEAF
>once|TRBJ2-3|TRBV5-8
ASSNGQVLADTQY
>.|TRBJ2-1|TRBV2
ASSRSQGVSYNEQF
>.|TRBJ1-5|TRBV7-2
ASSLERYNQPQH
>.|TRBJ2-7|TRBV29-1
SVAGLSYLPGQGADEQY
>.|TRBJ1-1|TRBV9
ASSVVSQGHTEAF
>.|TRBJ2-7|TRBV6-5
ASIQGQGPYEQY
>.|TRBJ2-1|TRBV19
ASRITGQLNEQF
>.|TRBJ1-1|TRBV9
ASSELTGRTEAF
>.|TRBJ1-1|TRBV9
ASSVRESLRGMNTEAF
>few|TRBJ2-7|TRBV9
ASSGPTGPSN
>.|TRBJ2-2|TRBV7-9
ASSPGQDTGELF
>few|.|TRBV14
ASSQDWGGPQH
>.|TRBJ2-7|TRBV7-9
ASSPGGGRVRNEQY
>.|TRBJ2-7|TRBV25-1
RIAASSYEQY
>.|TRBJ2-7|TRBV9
ASSVDRDRYEQY
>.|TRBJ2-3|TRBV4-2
ASRLTGGVADTQY
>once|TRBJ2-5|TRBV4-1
ASSQVQQARETQY
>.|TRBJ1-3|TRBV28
ASSPSGTGGRNTIY
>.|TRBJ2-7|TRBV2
ASSAHTSGGSEQY
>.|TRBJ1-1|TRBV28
ASSFFPTSSGPGAF
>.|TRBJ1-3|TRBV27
ASRGHSGNTIY
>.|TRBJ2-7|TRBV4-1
ASSQEPAVPYEQY